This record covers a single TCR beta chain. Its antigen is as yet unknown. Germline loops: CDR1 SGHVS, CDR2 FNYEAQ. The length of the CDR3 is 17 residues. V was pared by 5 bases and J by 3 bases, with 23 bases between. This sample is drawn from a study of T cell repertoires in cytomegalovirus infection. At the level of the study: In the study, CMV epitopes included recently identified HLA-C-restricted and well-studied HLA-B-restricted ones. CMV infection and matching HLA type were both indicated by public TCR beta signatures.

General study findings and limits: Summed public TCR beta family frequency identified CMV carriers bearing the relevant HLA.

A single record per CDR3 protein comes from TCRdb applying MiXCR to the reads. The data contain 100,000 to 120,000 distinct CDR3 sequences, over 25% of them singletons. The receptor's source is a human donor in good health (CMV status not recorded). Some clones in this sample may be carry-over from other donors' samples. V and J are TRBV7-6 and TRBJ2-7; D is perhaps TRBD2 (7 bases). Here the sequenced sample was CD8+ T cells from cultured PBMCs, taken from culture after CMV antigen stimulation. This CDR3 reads CASSPDLGGRAHYEQYF. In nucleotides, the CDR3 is TGTGCCAGCAGCCCAGACTTGGGGGGGCGCGCCCACTACGAGCAGTACTTC.